This entry lists 17 T cell receptor beta chains sequenced from one sample in a study of T cells after somatic rescue of genetic block (dated by TCRdb to the early 2020s). The library was produced with the immunoSEQ multiplex PCR assay. This immuneACCESS table, as held by TCRdb, lists in-frame sequences with V and J called but not all clones. Of the missing ones, under half trace to an unresolved V gene in checked studies; the others have no known cause. The sample table holds 110,000 or so clones, of which about 93% were seen once. Approximately 1.3% of the sample goes to the ten largest clones. Sequencing was done on a sample of peripheral blood mononuclear cells (PBMCs). The receptor set was obtained from a woman between 18 and 29 years old.

This chain links TRBV27 with TRBJ1-1; 8 positions match TRBD1. Germline V CDR1 and CDR2: MNHEY, SMNVEV (reference sequence). CDR3 length: 15 residues. The ends lost 5 bases at V and 4 bases at J; junction bases unmatched: 9. The DNA of the CDR3 is TGTGCCAGCAGTCCCCGACAGGGGCCAGGCACTGAAGCTTTCTTT. Protein sequence: CASSPRQGPGTEAFF.

The rearrangement uses TRBV7-9 and TRBJ2-3; maybe TRBD2 (7 bases). Trimming removed 1 base at V and 6 bases at J, with 11 bases between. The CDR3 is 14 amino acids. The germline V gene encodes CDR1 SEHNR and CDR2 FQNEAQ (reference sequence). The CDR3, as DNA: TGTGCCAGCAGCTTAGTAGGGGGGGCGGATACGCAGTATTTT. Translation: CASSLVGGADTQYF.

At least ten counts were recorded for this clone. The chain uses TRBV6-4 and TRBJ2-1; TRBD2 matches at 10 bases. Germline CDR1 reads MRHNA; CDR2 reads SNTAGT. The V and J ends lost 5 bases and 8 bases, in that order; junction bases with no gene match: 12. CDR3 length: 16 residues. CDR3 coding DNA: TGTGCCAGCAGTACCGAGGCGGCTAGCGGGGGCGATGAGCAGTTCTTC. Encoded protein: CASSTEAASGGDEQFF.

The chain links TRBV4-3 to TRBJ2-7; D is uncertain. This CDR3 is built from 15 residues. Germline CDR1 is LGHNA and CDR2 is YSLEER. Trimming removed 0 bases at V and 1 base at J, with 10 bases between. As DNA, the CDR3 is TGCGCCAGCAGCCAAGAGAAGGCCCTATCCTACGAGCAGTACTTC. Protein: CASSQEKALSYEQYF.

The J gene is TRBJ2-7, the V gene TRBV7-8; 7 bases line up with TRBD1. This CDR3 spans 17 amino acids. Trimming cost V 0 bases and J 6 bases; bases outside gene matches: 14. The V gene's germline CDR1 is SGHVS and CDR2 FQNEAQ. The CDR3 DNA is TGTGCCAGCAGCTTAGCGGTGGCAGGGGGTATGAGTTTCGAGCAGTACTTC. Protein: CASSLAVAGGMSFEQYF.

This clone came up once. The V and J genes are TRBV4-1 and TRBJ2-7, with D maybe TRBD2 (5 bases). The V end was cut by 6 bases, the J end by 4 bases, with 19 bases between. Germline V gives CDR1 MGHRA, CDR2 YSYEKL. This CDR3 is built from 15 residues. DNA of the CDR3: TGCGCCAGCAGTCAAACCGGACTGGAACTTTACGAGCAGTACTTC. Its protein is CASSQTGLELYEQYF.

The chain recombines TRBV19 with TRBJ2-1; 7 bases fit TRBD2. Germline V gene sequence: CDR1 LNHDA, CDR2 SQIVND (reference sequence). V lost 6 bases and J lost 4; bases outside the gene matches: 6. The CDR3 loop spans 14 amino acids. The CDR3 DNA reads as TGTGCCAGTAGCGGGGGGAATCGTTACAATGAGCAGTTCTTC. The encoded protein is CASSGGNRYNEQFF.

The CDR3 loop reads CASSQGSGDNSPLHF. The CDR3 DNA sequence: TGCGCCAGCAGCCAAGGCTCCGGGGATAATTCACCCCTCCACTTT. The chain carries TRBV4-3 and TRBJ1-6; D remains ambiguous. V was cut by 1 base and J by 5 bases, with 9 bases left in between. Germline loops: CDR1 LGHNA, CDR2 YSLEER. The CDR3 spans 15 residues.

The rearrangement uses TRBV6-4 and TRBJ2-6; unclear D gene. From germline, CDR1 is MRHNA and CDR2 SNTAGT. V lost 2 bases to trimming and J lost 0 bases, with 8 bases between them. The CDR3 length is 16 residues. CDR3: CASSDNPPSGANVLTF. The CDR3 bases are TGTGCCAGCAGTGACAATCCGCCCTCTGGGGCCAACGTCCTGACTTTC.

The chain combines TRBV7-6 with TRBJ2-7, with a possible D match to TRBD1 (5 bases). CDR1 is SGHVS and CDR2 is FNYEAQ in the germline V gene. This CDR3 has 15 amino acids. V lost 1 base and J 0 bases, leaving 10 bases between the germline ends. CDR3 in DNA: TGTGCCAGCAGCTTAGAACAGGTCAACTCCTACGAGCAGTACTTC. Its protein product is CASSLEQVNSYEQYF.

The rearrangement uses TRBV5-6 and TRBJ1-4; 9 bases match TRBD1. The CDR3 is 13 amino acids. CDR1 SGHDT and CDR2 YYEEEE come from the germline V gene. J was trimmed by 12 bases and V by 4 bases; bases with no gene match: 7. The CDR3 DNA sequence: TGTGCCAGCAGCAGGGGGACAGGGTTTGAACTGTTTTTT. Residues: CASSRGTGFELFF.

The J gene is TRBJ2-7, the V gene TRBV4-1; 8 bases agree with TRBD1. Germline lookup yields CDR1 MGHRA and CDR2 YSYEKL. V lost 2 bases to trimming and J lost 7 bases; unmatched junction nucleotides: 7. The CDR3 covers 14 residues. The CDR3 is CASSQPTGVGEQYF. CDR3 bases: TGCGCCAGCAGCCAACCGACAGGGGTTGGTGAGCAGTACTTC.

This chain uses TRBV5-1 with TRBJ1-2, with TRBD1 matching over 7 bases. Germline lookup yields CDR1 SGHRS and CDR2 YFSETQ. Trimming took 0 bases from V and 7 from J; bases not matched to a gene: 6. CDR3 length: 14 residues. DNA for the CDR3: TGCGCCAGCAGCTTGGCAGGGACAGTGTCTGGCTACACCTTC. Protein: CASSLAGTVSGYTF.

The chain links TRBV6-5 to TRBJ1-2, with D unresolved. The CDR3 is made up of 13 amino acids. Germline V gene sequence: CDR1 MNHEY, CDR2 SVGAGI. V lost 2 bases and J 0 bases, leaving 4 bases between the germline ends. The CDR3, as DNA: TGTGCCAGCAGTTACAGGGCTAACTATGGCTACACCTTC. Translating gives CASSYRANYGYTF.

This clone was counted a single time. A read error may produce the germline difference seen at one junction end. The same CDR3 also results from other DNA sequences found in this sample. The chain is built from TRBV29-1 and TRBJ2-7; 7 positions match TRBD2. CDR3 length: 13 amino acids. The germline V gene encodes CDR1 SQVTM and CDR2 ANQGSEA. The CDR3 is CSVGASGSYEQYF. The CDR3 nucleotides read TGCAGCGTTGGGGCTAGCGGCTCCTACGAGCAATACTTC.

The rearrangement uses TRBV6-5 and TRBJ1-2, with D tentatively TRBD1 (6 bases). V lost 5 bases and J 6 bases, leaving 19 bases between the germline ends. The CDR3 runs to 15 residues. Germline CDR1 reads MNHEY; CDR2 reads SVGAGI. The CDR3 loop is CASSQGIWISDGYTF. CDR3 sequence (DNA): TGTGCCAGCAGTCAGGGGATCTGGATATCAGATGGCTACACCTTC.

V and J are TRBV9 and TRBJ1-3; D unclear. This CDR3 has 14 residues. Germline values: CDR1 SGDLS, CDR2 YYNGEE. The ends were cut back, 0 bases at V and 4 bases at J, with 8 bases in the middle. The CDR3 DNA reads TGTGCCAGCAGCGTAGGGGCAGGCGGAAACACCATATATTTT. It encodes CASSVGAGGNTIYF. The full variable domain, completed using reference TRBV9 and TRBJ1-3, is DSGVTQTPKHLITATGQRVTLRCSPRSGDLSVYWYQQSLDQGLQFLIQYYNGEERAKGNILERFSAQQFPDLHSELNLSSLELGDSALYFCASSVGAGGNTIYFGEGSWLTVV.